The 21 T cell receptor beta chains reported below all come from one sample, sequenced in a study of cytomegalovirus exposure and HLA in healthy donors. TCRdb's copy holds only in-frame clones and misses some; the assay was immunoSEQ multiplex PCR. The sample holds about 140,000 clones, roughly nine tenths seen once. The sample consisted of PBMCs. The receptors derive from a man between 18 and 35 years old in good health and CMV-seronegative.

The chain is built from TRBV2 and TRBJ2-2; 8 bases align to TRBD1. Germline values: CDR1 SNHLY, CDR2 FYNNEI. Germline trimming cut 7 bases from V and 8 bases from J; bases unmatched to any gene: 12. CDR3 length equals 15 residues. DNA of the CDR3: TGTGCCAGCAAGCATCACAGGGGGTGCATGGGGGAGCTGTTTTTT. Protein product: CASKHHRGCMGELFF.

This clone was picked up a small number of times. The chain recombines TRBV27 with TRBJ1-2; a possible D gene is TRBD1 (6 bases). Germline V gene lookup returns CDR1 MNHEY and CDR2 SMNVEV (reference sequence). Trimming removed 6 bases from V and 3 bases from J, with 14 bases in between. This CDR3 contains 14 residues. The CDR3 is CASRGTGFDYGYTF. CDR3 nucleotides: TGTGCCAGCAGGGGAACAGGGTTCGACTATGGCTACACCTTC.

The gene calls are TRBV7-6 and TRBJ1-5; D remains ambiguous. The CDR3 has 16 residues. CDR1 is SGHVS and CDR2 is FNYEAQ in the germline V gene. V gave up 4 bases and J gave up 0 bases, with 13 bases separating them. This CDR3 reads CASSSGGVNSNQPQHF. CDR3 coding DNA: TGTGCCAGCAGCTCGGGCGGGGTAAATAGCAATCAGCCCCAGCATTTT.

The chain has TRBV6-5 and TRBJ2-5, with 10 bases identical to TRBD2. V was pared by 6 bases and J by 1 base, with 2 bases of the junction left unmatched. This CDR3 has 14 amino acids. The germline V gene encodes CDR1 MNHEY and CDR2 SVGAGI. The CDR3: CASSLAGGQETQYF. Written as DNA, the CDR3 is TGTGCCAGCAGCTTAGCGGGGGGCCAAGAGACCCAGTACTTC.

This chain connects TRBV7-9 to TRBJ2-7; a possible D gene is TRBD1 (5 bases). Trimming shortened V by 3 bases and J by 5 bases, and 23 bases separated the two germline ends. Germline V gene lookup returns CDR1 SEHNR and CDR2 FQNEAQ (reference sequence). This CDR3 is built from 17 residues. CDR3 protein: CASSLYLWFNRNDEQYF. CDR3 in DNA: TGTGCCAGCAGCTTGTATCTTTGGTTTAACAGGAATGACGAGCAGTACTTC. The whole variable domain, filled in from reference TRBV7-9 and TRBJ2-7, reads DTGVSQNPRHKITKRGQNVTFRCDPISEHNRLYWYRQTLGQGPEFLTYFQNEAQLEKSRLLSDRFSAERPKGSFSTLEIQRTEQGDSAMYLCASSLYLWFNRNDEQYFGPGTRLTVT.

In this sample, this clone turned up once. This chain joins TRBV5-6 and TRBJ2-3; 7 bases are a match to TRBD2. Per germline, CDR1 SGHDT and CDR2 YYEEEE. With V trimmed by 4 bases and J by 6 bases, 11 bases remained unmatched. This CDR3 has 15 amino acids. CDR3 bases: TGTGCCAGCAGCGGCCCCGGACTAGACGGGGATACGCAGTATTTT. This gives the protein CASSGPGLDGDTQYF.

J is TRBJ1-1 and V is TRBV5-1; 8 nucleotides match TRBD1. V gave up 10 bases and J gave up 1 base; unmatched junction bases: 6. Germline CDR1 and CDR2: SGHRS and YFSETQ. CDR3 length: 13 residues. CDR3 protein: CAGKQGENTEAFF. CDR3 sequence (DNA): TGCGCCGGGAAACAGGGGGAGAACACTGAAGCTTTCTTT.

Here the CDR3 reads CASSLVRGAGNTIYF. CDR3 DNA sequence: TGTGCCAGCAGCTTAGTCCGGGGGGCGGGAAACACCATATATTTT. The chain carries TRBV7-6 and TRBJ1-3, with D perhaps matching TRBD1 (6 bases). Germline CDR1 reads SGHVS; CDR2 reads FNYEAQ. The V end was cut by 1 base, the J end by 4 bases, with 11 bases between. The CDR3 extends over 15 amino acids.

The chain joins TRBV7-2 to TRBJ2-5; maybe TRBD1 (6 bases). There are 15 residues in the CDR3. The V end lost 0 bases, the J end lost 2 bases, and 10 bases lay between the germline ends. Germline lookup yields CDR1 SGHTA and CDR2 FQGNSA. CDR3 sequence: CASSLAWGRQETQYF. Here the CDR3 DNA reads TGTGCCAGCAGCTTAGCGTGGGGGCGACAAGAGACCCAGTACTTC.

This rearrangement joins TRBV9 to TRBJ2-1; no firm D call. The CDR3 has 15 amino acids. CDR1 is SGDLS, CDR2 YYNGEE, per germline. Trimming took off 0 bases at V and 2 bases at J, with 9 bases between the two ends. Here the CDR3 reads CASSVGVETYNEQFF. CDR3 bases: TGTGCCAGCAGCGTAGGAGTAGAGACCTACAATGAGCAGTTCTTC.

The chain recombines TRBV5-1 with TRBJ2-3; TRBD1 is a possible D gene (5 bases). This CDR3 region has 14 residues. Germline loops: CDR1 SGHRS, CDR2 YFSETQ. V was cut by 1 base and J by 3 bases, with 9 bases left in between. CDR3 nucleotides: TGCGCCAGCAGCTTGCAGGGTGTAACAGATACGCAGTATTTT. Its translation: CASSLQGVTDTQYF.

The genes are TRBV5-8 and TRBJ2-4, with TRBD2 as a possible D gene (6 bases). This CDR3 has 13 amino acids. The V and J ends lost 4 bases and 8 bases respectively, with 13 bases between them. Germline CDR1 reads SGHTS; CDR2 reads YDEGEE. The CDR3 DNA is TGTGCCAGCAGCCGTTCGCGGAGGGACATTCAGTACTTC. It translates to CASSRSRRDIQYF.

The chain employs TRBV28 and TRBJ1-4, with 7 bases identical to TRBD1. The CDR3 has 16 amino acids. CDR1 and CDR2 (germline): MDHEN, SYDVKM. The trim removed 6 bases at V and 4 bases at J, leaving 11 bases unmatched. CDR3 amino acids: CASRQEGQTHNEKLFF. The CDR3, as DNA: TGTGCCAGCAGGCAGGAGGGACAGACCCATAATGAAAAACTGTTTTTT.

The chain couples TRBV6-7 to TRBJ2-7; D might be TRBD2 (5 bases). TRBV6-7 is placed among ORFs of uncertain function. Trimming removed 0 bases from V and 5 bases from J, with 11 bases in between. This CDR3 has 14 amino acids. The DNA of the CDR3 is TGTGCCAGCAGTTACTCGACGGGGTTGGACGAGCAGTACTTC. Amino acid sequence: CASSYSTGLDEQYF.

The V and J genes are TRBV7-8 and TRBJ2-2, with 8 bases lining up with TRBD2. The CDR3 contains 15 residues. CDR1 and CDR2 (germline): SGHVS, FQNEAQ. V shed 1 base and J 6 bases; nucleotides not matched to a gene: 4. The chain's CDR3 is CASSLGLARAGELFF. The CDR3 nucleotides are TGTGCCAGCAGCTTAGGACTAGCGAGGGCCGGGGAGCTGTTTTTT.

V gene TRBV5-4 combines with J gene TRBJ2-3; 7 nucleotides agree with TRBD1. Germline values: CDR1 SGHNT, CDR2 YYREEE (reference sequence). After removal of 3 bases from V and 2 bases from J, the junction contained 9 bases not matched to a gene. CDR3 length: 16 amino acids. The CDR3 bases are TGTGCCAGCAGCTCGCAACAGGGGTGGGACACAGATACGCAGTATTTT. Translated, it gives CASSSQQGWDTDTQYF.

This clone showed up just once. The chain recombines TRBV28 with TRBJ2-3; possibly TRBD2 for D (6 bases). Germline loops: CDR1 MDHEN, CDR2 SYDVKM. The V end was cut by 5 bases, the J end by 0 bases, with 24 bases between. The CDR3 spans 19 residues. The CDR3 spells CASSIPRDSFYSSTDTQYF. In DNA form, the CDR3 reads TGTGCCAGCAGTATCCCCCGGGACTCTTTCTATTCTAGCACAGATACGCAGTATTTT.

The rearrangement uses TRBV7-2 and TRBJ2-1, with D hard to call. V was cut by 2 bases and J by 0 bases, with 8 bases left in between. This CDR3 contains 15 residues. CDR1 and CDR2 (germline): SGHTA, FQGNSA. The CDR3 sequence: CASSLTTRSYNEQFF. The CDR3 region has the DNA TGTGCCAGCAGCTTAACTACGCGCTCCTACAATGAGCAGTTCTTC.

The chain recombines TRBV18 with TRBJ2-1; the match to TRBD2 covers 7 bases. The CDR3 contains 15 residues. The germline V gene has CDR1 KGHSH and CDR2 LQKENI. Trimming cost V 3 bases and J 7 bases; bases outside gene matches: 9. CDR3 region: CASSPPGLAVNEQFF. CDR3 DNA sequence: TGTGCCAGCTCACCTCCCGGTCTAGCGGTTAATGAGCAGTTCTTC.

This clone was seen a single time. The chain links TRBV7-9 to TRBJ2-2; perhaps TRBD1 as D (6 bases). Germline V gene sequence: CDR1 SEHNR, CDR2 FQNEAQ (reference sequence). The CDR3 sequence is 13 residues long. V gave up 8 bases and J gave up 4 bases, with 11 bases separating them. CDR3 amino acids: CASGAGATGELFF. CDR3 bases: TGTGCCAGCGGGGCAGGGGCCACCGGGGAGCTGTTTTTT.

The chain couples TRBV4-1 to TRBJ2-7, with 9 bases identical to TRBD1. The trim removed 4 bases at V and 3 bases at J, leaving 7 bases unmatched. Germline loops: CDR1 MGHRA, CDR2 YSYEKL. The CDR3 runs to 15 residues. The CDR3 loop reads CASSRPGTGIYEQYF. The CDR3 DNA reads TGCGCCAGCAGCCGACCAGGGACAGGGATCTACGAGCAGTACTTC.